These 21 T cell receptor beta chains originate from one sample sequenced in a study of OX40 agonist ivuxolimab in advanced cancers. Using immunoSEQ multiplex PCR, the repertoire was profiled, and TCRdb retains in-frame clones only, with some absent. There are about 150,000 clones in the sample; 90% occur only once, and approximately 1.1% lies in the top ten. The sample was CD4+ or CD8+ T cells sorted from blood, taken in a trial of the OX40 agonist ivuxolimab. These receptor sequences come from an adult with an advanced solid tumor such as melanoma, head and neck, liver or kidney cancer.

V and J are TRBV28 and TRBJ2-2, with TRBD1 as a possible D gene (5 bases). The germline V gene has CDR1 MDHEN and CDR2 SYDVKM. The CDR3 spans 13 residues. Trimming cost V 4 bases and J 5 bases, with 8 bases left between them. CDR3 coding DNA: TGTGCCAGCAGTTGGCAGGGAACCGGGGAGCTGTTTTTT. It translates to CASSWQGTGELFF. The variable domain in full, completed from reference TRBV28 and TRBJ2-2, reads DVKVTQSSRYLVKRTGEKVFLECVQDMDHENMFWYRQDPGLGLRLIYFSYDVKMKEKGDIPEGYSVSREKKERFSLILESASTNQTSMYLCASSWQGTGELFFGEGSRLTVL.

This clone has a single count. This rearrangement joins TRBV4-1 to TRBJ2-7; TRBD1 is a possible D gene (5 bases). The length of the CDR3 is 15 residues. Trimming took 4 bases from V and 4 from J, leaving 17 bases between them. Germline CDR1 and CDR2: MGHRA and YSYEKL. The chain's CDR3 is CASSPTPVGVYEQYF. The CDR3 nucleotides are TGCGCCAGCAGCCCCACGCCCGTAGGGGTTTACGAGCAGTACTTC.

The chain links TRBV6-1 to TRBJ1-2, with 10 bases matching TRBD1. V dropped 6 bases and J dropped 5; count of bases not matched to a gene: 6. Germline V gives CDR1 MNHNS, CDR2 SASEGT. The CDR3 totals 14 residues. The CDR3 DNA sequence: TGTGCCAGCAGCCCCGCGGACAGGGGGTATGGCTACACCTTC. Protein: CASSPADRGYGYTF.

This clone was counted only a few times. The V and J genes are TRBV7-2 and TRBJ1-1; a weak D match, TRBD1 (6 bases). The CDR3 has 13 residues. Looked up from germline, CDR1 is SGHTA and CDR2 is FQGNSA. Trimming took off 4 bases at V and 5 bases at J, with 11 bases between the two ends. The CDR3 protein is CASSSSRGTEAFF. The CDR3 DNA sequence: TGTGCCAGCAGCTCGTCCAGGGGAACTGAAGCTTTCTTT.

This rearrangement joins TRBV5-4 to TRBJ2-3; D is uncertain. V lost 6 bases, J lost 5 bases, and 13 bases lay in between. The CDR3 has 13 amino acids. Germline assignment: CDR1 SGHNT and CDR2 YYREEE (reference sequence). For the CDR3, the DNA is TGTGCCAGCACCACCGGGTTTTTAGATACGCAGTATTTT. Protein product: CASTTGFLDTQYF. The full variable domain, in which reference TRBV5-4 and TRBJ2-3 provide the parts outside the CDR3, is ETGVTQSPTHLIKTRGQQVTLRCSSQSGHNTVSWYQQALGQGPQFIFQYYREEENGRGNFPPRFSGLQFPNYSSELNVNALELDDSALYLCASTTGFLDTQYFGPGTRLTVL.

This clone has just one count. This rearrangement joins TRBV18 to TRBJ1-1, with D possibly TRBD1 on 6 matching bases. Trimming took off 2 bases at V and 7 bases at J, with 14 bases between the two ends. This CDR3 has 14 residues. Germline V gene data show CDR1 as KGHSH and CDR2 as LQKENI. The CDR3 DNA follows: TGTGCCAGCTCACCAGCAGGGGCCCTCGTTGAAGCTTTCTTT. Residues: CASSPAGALVEAFF.

The chain combines TRBV15 with TRBJ2-7; 9 positions agree with TRBD2. Trimming took 3 bases from V and 4 from J; bases not matched to a gene: 4. CDR3 length equals 14 residues. Germline values: CDR1 LNHNV, CDR2 YYDKDF (reference sequence). The DNA of the CDR3 is TGTGCCACCAGCAGGGAACTAGCGGGTTACGAGCAGTACTTC. Protein: CATSRELAGYEQYF.

The V gene is TRBV11-3, the J gene TRBJ1-1; possible D gene TRBD1, 5 bases. The CDR3 sequence is 14 residues long. Per the germline V gene, CDR1 is SGHNT and CDR2 is YENEEA. Deletions cut 3 bases from V and 5 bases from J, with 13 bases between. In nucleotides, the CDR3 is TGTGCCAGCAGCTTGGGGGTGGGGAGGACTGAAGCTTTCTTT. Translated: CASSLGVGRTEAFF.

The chain combines TRBV10-3 with TRBJ1-2; possible D gene TRBD1, 5 bases. The germline CDR1 and CDR2 sequences are ENHRY and SYGVKD. V was shortened by 3 bases and J by 4 bases, with 12 bases between the two germline ends. The CDR3 extends over 14 amino acids. CDR3: CAISEIVGPYGYTF. As DNA, the CDR3 is TGTGCCATCAGTGAAATCGTGGGACCCTATGGCTACACCTTC.

This chain links TRBV14 with TRBJ2-5; 10 bases fit TRBD1. The CDR3 length is 16 residues. The V gene end was trimmed by 4 bases and the J gene end by 11 bases; junction bases not matched to a gene: 16. Germline lookup yields CDR1 SGHDN and CDR2 FVKESK. CDR3: CASSLAGRQGAREQYF. The CDR3 DNA reads as TGTGCCAGCAGCCTCGCCGGTAGACAGGGGGCACGAGAGCAGTACTTC.

The CDR3 spells CASRTAEGGGAFF. CDR3 bases: TGTGCCAGTAGGACCGCTGAAGGCGGGGGAGCTTTCTTT. The chain couples TRBV19 to TRBJ1-1, with D possibly being TRBD1 (5 bases). CDR1 and CDR2 from the germline V gene are LNHDA and SQIVND (reference sequence). With 6 bases removed from V and 10 bases from J, the gap between germline ends came to 18 bases. This CDR3 is built from 13 residues.

The chain combines TRBV7-3 with TRBJ1-3; 7 bases are a match to TRBD1. Germline CDR1 reads SGHTA; CDR2 reads FQGTGA. This CDR3 is 18 amino acids long. Trimming removed 5 bases from V and 2 bases from J; junction bases left unmatched: 15. CDR3 DNA sequence: TGTGCCAGCAGCAGCCGGGACAGCATGTTACCGGCTGGAAACACCATATATTTT. Encoded protein: CASSSRDSMLPAGNTIYF.

The CDR3 coding sequence is TGTGCCAGCTCACCACCTTCGGTGGACGAGCAGTACTTC. It translates to CASSPPSVDEQYF. The rearrangement uses TRBV18 and TRBJ2-7; D remains unclear. V lost 0 bases to trimming and J lost 5 bases, with 8 bases between them. CDR3 length: 13 amino acids. In germline, CDR1 is KGHSH, CDR2 LQKENI.

The chain recombines TRBV5-1 with TRBJ2-2, with D perhaps TRBD1 or TRBD2 (5 bases each). The ends were cut back, 7 bases at V and 1 base at J, with 11 bases in the middle. The CDR3 has 14 amino acids. Germline V gene lookup returns CDR1 SGHRS and CDR2 YFSETQ. CDR3 bases: TGCGCCAGCGGCCTTGGGGGGAACACCGGGGAGCTGTTTTTT. Translation gives CASGLGGNTGELFF.

The J gene is TRBJ2-7, the V gene TRBV11-3, with 7 nucleotides matching TRBD2. Germline V gene sequence: CDR1 SGHNT, CDR2 YENEEA. The CDR3 length is 13 residues. Trimming at V came to 5 bases and at J to 3 bases, leaving 4 bases not matched to a gene. For the CDR3, the DNA is TGTGCCAGCAGCACCTCGGGGGGCTACGAGCAGTACTTC. Its protein is CASSTSGGYEQYF.

The chain carries TRBV5-8 and TRBJ1-3, with D uncertain. The germline V gene encodes CDR1 SGHTS and CDR2 YDEGEE. Trimming left V 0 bases short and J 0 bases short, with 7 bases between. The CDR3 length is 15 residues. DNA for the CDR3: TGTGCCAGCAGCTTGGGGCGGTTCTCTGGAAACACCATATATTTT. Translation gives CASSLGRFSGNTIYF.

The chain has TRBV28 and TRBJ2-7, with 8 positions matching TRBD1. The CDR3 runs 15 residues. V shed 1 base, J shed 5 bases, and the junction held 7 bases outside the gene matches. Germline V gene sequence: CDR1 MDHEN, CDR2 SYDVKM. CDR3 residues: CASSLYVTGDNEQYF. The DNA for the CDR3 is TGTGCCAGCAGTTTATACGTGACAGGGGATAACGAGCAGTACTTC.

The chain has TRBV5-1 and TRBJ2-3, with a weak D call TRBD2 (5 bases). The V end lost 4 bases, the J end lost 6 bases, and 12 bases lay between the germline ends. The germline V gene encodes CDR1 SGHRS and CDR2 YFSETQ. This CDR3 region has 13 residues. CDR3 amino acids: CASSELVADTQYF. CDR3 nucleotide sequence: TGCGCCAGCAGCGAACTAGTGGCCGATACGCAGTATTTT.

The gene calls are TRBV9 and TRBJ2-1; D is unclear. Between the trimmed V and J ends, which lost 2 bases and 0 bases, there was a span of 12 bases. CDR3 length equals 16 residues. Germline V CDR1 and CDR2: SGDLS, YYNGEE. The chain's CDR3 is CASSVSSQSSYNEQFF. CDR3 nucleotides: TGTGCCAGCAGCGTGTCCAGCCAGAGCTCCTACAATGAGCAGTTCTTC. The full variable domain, rest sourced from reference TRBV9 and TRBJ2-1, is DSGVTQTPKHLITATGQRVTLRCSPRSGDLSVYWYQQSLDQGLQFLIQYYNGEERAKGNILERFSAQQFPDLHSELNLSSLELGDSALYFCASSVSSQSSYNEQFFGPGTRLTVL.

This sequence joins TRBV28 and TRBJ1-5; tentative D call: TRBD1 (5 bases). The CDR3 sequence is 13 residues long. Trimming left V 7 bases short and J 5 bases short, with 12 bases between. Germline CDR1 reads MDHEN; CDR2 reads SYDVKM. CDR3 nucleotide sequence: TGTGCCAGCATGGGGCAGGCCCATCAGCCCCAGCATTTT. Its protein product is CASMGQAHQPQHF.

About this clone itself: At one end the junction does not follow the germline gene, possibly because of a read error. Within the sample, other DNA sequences also encode this same CDR3. The chain carries TRBV5-1 and TRBJ2-2; D tentatively fits TRBD1 or TRBD2 (5 bases each). This CDR3 is 14 amino acids long. The germline V gene encodes CDR1 SGHRS and CDR2 YFSETQ. In nucleotides, the CDR3 is TGCGCCAGCAGCTTCGGCAGGGCGGACGGGGAACTGTTTTTT. Translation gives CASSFGRADGELFF. The full variable domain, with the rest looked up from reference TRBV5-1 and TRBJ2-2, is KAGVTQTPRYLIKTRGQQVTLSCSPISGHRSVSWYQQTPGQGLQFLFEYFSETQRNKGNFPGRFSGRQFSNSRSEMNVSTLELGDSALYLCASSFGRADGELFFGEGSRLTVL.